The 11 T cell receptor beta chains below all came from one sample that was sequenced in a study of T-cell memory formation after mild COVID-19 (dated by TCRdb to the early 2020s). The method was 5' RACE. The listed sequencing device is Illumina NovaSeq 6000. TCRdb's own reprocessing of the public reads used fastp at Q25 and MiXCR and kept productive beta chains. Duplicate CDR3 protein sequences are folded into a single record with the most common DNA and genes. Across this sample there are some 15,000 distinct CDR3 sequences, with under 25% seen only once. More than 40% of the sample comes from the top ten. Sample: PBMCs or a T cell subset sorted from them (not recorded which). The receptors originated from an adult woman who had mild COVID-19 (a few samples of this study predate the infection). The sample titles of this study are shuffled in the database, so cell type and time point are left out; the donor was told from shared clones.

This clonotype was observed many times. This chain links TRBV21-1 with TRBJ2-3; TRBD1, the D gene given by the table, was not confirmed from the DNA. TRBV21-1 is a listed pseudogene. This CDR3 is built from 12 residues. CDR3 DNA sequence: TGTGCCAGCAGCTACCCGGGGGATACGCAGTATTTT. Protein: CASSYPGDTQYF.

There are many counts of this clonotype. The chain employs TRBV6-6 and TRBJ2-2, with 7 bases that match TRBD1. The CDR3 is made up of 15 amino acids. V lost 6 bases and J lost 0; bases outside the gene matches: 4. Germline V gene data show CDR1 as MNHNY and CDR2 as SVGAGI (reference sequence). CDR3 DNA sequence: TGTGCCAGCAGCCCCGGGACAGCGAACACCGGGGAGCTGTTTTTT. Protein: CASSPGTANTGELFF.

This clonotype appeared once. V and J are TRBV7-2 and TRBJ2-4, with TRBD2 matching 12 bases. Germline V gives CDR1 SGHTA, CDR2 FQGNSA. The CDR3 consists of 15 residues. V shed 4 bases and J 8 bases; nucleotides not matched to a gene: 6. This CDR3 is CASSSSGGAFYIQYF. The CDR3 nucleotides read TGTGCCAGCAGCTCTAGCGGGGGGGCCTTTTACATTCAGTACTTC.

This clonotype was found many times. J is TRBJ1-2 and V is TRBV5-6; D is perhaps TRBD1 (5 bases). Germline CDR1 and CDR2: SGHDT and YYEEEE. V was clipped by 4 bases and J by 5 bases, with 24 bases between them. This CDR3 contains 17 residues. In DNA, the CDR3 is TGTGCCAGCAGCCCGGGGACCTCACCCCCGAACCCATATGGCTACACCTTC. Encoded protein: CASSPGTSPPNPYGYTF.

This clonotype was counted at least ten times. CDR3 loop: CASSLKSSGASTDTQYF. The CDR3 region has the DNA TGTGCCAGCAGCTTAAAGTCTAGCGGAGCTAGCACAGATACGCAGTATTTT. The chain recombines TRBV7-3 with TRBJ2-3; the match to TRBD2 covers 7 bases. The length of the CDR3 is 17 residues. Germline V gene sequence: CDR1 SGHTA, CDR2 FQGTGA. V was clipped by 1 base and J by 0 bases; unmatched bases: 7.

This clonotype was counted many times. The chain is built from TRBV20-1 and TRBJ1-1, with D unresolved. Trimming took off 1 base at V and 1 base at J, with 10 bases between the two ends. Germline CDR1 reads DFQATT; CDR2 reads SNEGSKA (reference sequence). The CDR3 covers 14 residues. CDR3 in amino acids: CSARVRPENTEAFF. As DNA, the CDR3 is TGCAGTGCTAGAGTTCGGCCAGAGAACACTGAAGCTTTCTTT.

This clonotype was counted many times. The rearrangement uses TRBV5-6 and TRBJ2-1; no firm D call. The CDR3 length is 12 residues. V lost 2 bases and J lost 3, with 3 bases in between. Germline V lookup: CDR1 SGHDT, CDR2 YYEEEE. CDR3 sequence: CASSLIYNEQFF. The CDR3 nucleotides are TGTGCCAGCAGCTTAATCTACAATGAGCAGTTCTTC.

This clonotype qualifies as medium-sized. The rearrangement uses TRBV20-1 and TRBJ2-7; 12 bases map to TRBD2. The CDR3 is 14 amino acids. V lost 4 bases to trimming and J lost 3 bases; unmatched junction nucleotides: 4. Germline V gives CDR1 DFQATT, CDR2 SNEGSKA (reference sequence). CDR3: CSAMQTSGSYEQYF. The CDR3 DNA is TGCAGTGCTATGCAGACTAGCGGGAGCTACGAGCAGTACTTC.

This clonotype has at least ten counts. The rearrangement links TRBV5-6 to TRBJ1-2, with D unresolved. The germline CDR1 and CDR2 sequences are SGHDT and YYEEEE. Trimming left V 2 bases short and J 3 bases short, with 5 bases between. The CDR3 consists of 12 residues. In nucleotides, the CDR3 is TGTGCCAGCAGCTTAGCGGACTATGGCTACACCTTC. Its protein is CASSLADYGYTF.

This clonotype was found many times. This chain links TRBV7-9 with TRBJ2-7, with D tentatively TRBD2 (6 bases). The V and J ends lost 2 bases and 2 bases respectively, with 16 bases between them. Germline assignment: CDR1 SEHNR and CDR2 FQNEAQ (reference sequence). The CDR3 has 16 residues. The CDR3 nucleotides are TGTGCCAGCAGCTTATCGAACCCCCCGGGGGCCTACGAGCAGTACTTC. Translating it yields CASSLSNPPGAYEQYF. Drawing the rest from reference TRBV7-9 and TRBJ2-7, the complete variable domain is DTGVSQNPRHKITKRGQNVTFRCDPISEHNRLYWYRQTLGQGPEFLTYFQNEAQLEKSRLLSDRFSAERPKGSFSTLEIQRTEQGDSAMYLCASSLSNPPGAYEQYFGPGTRLTVT.

This clonotype is termed medium-sized (0.01 to 0.1%). The chain employs TRBV10-3 and TRBJ2-7, with 8 positions matching TRBD1. The germline gives CDR1 ENHRY, CDR2 SYGVKD. Trimming cost V 2 bases and J 0 bases; bases outside gene matches: 3. The CDR3 contains 15 residues. The CDR3 nucleotides are TGTGCCATCAGTGAGCCAGGACAGGGCTCCTACGAGCAGTACTTC. It yields the protein CAISEPGQGSYEQYF.